This T cell receptor beta chain came from a study of T cell responses to AZD1222 COVID-19 vaccine. Findings of the study overall: Just 5 or 6 AZD1222 recipients tested seropositive at baseline. The reported proportion of spike-specific TCRs targeting unmutated variant regions was nearly half. Spike-specific TCRs gained breadth and depth after people received two AZD1222 doses.

The V gene's germline CDR1 is SGHVS and CDR2 FQNEAQ. With 5 bases clipped from V and 2 bases from J, the junction kept 4 bases outside the gene matches. The CDR3 has 14 residues. As to this clone: Its antigen is unknown.

Some clones are missing from TCRdb's copy, which holds only in-frame ones; the method was immunoSEQ multiplex PCR. Of over 100,000 clones listed, 75% to 90% are singletons. The V call is TRBV7-8, the J call TRBJ2-5; 8 nucleotides agree with TRBD1. The receptor comes from an adult in good health. Specimen: peripheral blood, collected on day 0 of AZD1222 vaccination. This CDR3 reads CASSRQGLQETQYF. The CDR3 DNA is TGTGCCAGCAGCCGACAGGGGTTACAAGAGACCCAGTACTTC.